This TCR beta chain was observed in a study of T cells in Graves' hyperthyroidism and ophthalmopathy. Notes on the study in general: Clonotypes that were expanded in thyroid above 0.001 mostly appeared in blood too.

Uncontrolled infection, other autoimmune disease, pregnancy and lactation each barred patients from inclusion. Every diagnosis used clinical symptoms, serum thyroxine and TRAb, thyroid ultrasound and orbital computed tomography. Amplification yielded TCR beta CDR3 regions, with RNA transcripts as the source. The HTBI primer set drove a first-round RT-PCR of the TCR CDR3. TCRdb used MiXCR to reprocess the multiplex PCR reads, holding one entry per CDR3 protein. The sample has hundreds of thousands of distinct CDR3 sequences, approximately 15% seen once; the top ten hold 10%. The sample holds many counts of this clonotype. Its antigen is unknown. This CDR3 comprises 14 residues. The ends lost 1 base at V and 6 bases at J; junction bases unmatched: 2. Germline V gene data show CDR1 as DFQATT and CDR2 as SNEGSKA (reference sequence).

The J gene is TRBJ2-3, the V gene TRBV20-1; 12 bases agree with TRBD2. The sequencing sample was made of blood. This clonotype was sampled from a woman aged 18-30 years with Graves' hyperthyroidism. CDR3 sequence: CSARGLAGVDTQYF. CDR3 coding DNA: TGCAGTGCTAGAGGACTAGCGGGAGTGGATACGCAGTATTTT.